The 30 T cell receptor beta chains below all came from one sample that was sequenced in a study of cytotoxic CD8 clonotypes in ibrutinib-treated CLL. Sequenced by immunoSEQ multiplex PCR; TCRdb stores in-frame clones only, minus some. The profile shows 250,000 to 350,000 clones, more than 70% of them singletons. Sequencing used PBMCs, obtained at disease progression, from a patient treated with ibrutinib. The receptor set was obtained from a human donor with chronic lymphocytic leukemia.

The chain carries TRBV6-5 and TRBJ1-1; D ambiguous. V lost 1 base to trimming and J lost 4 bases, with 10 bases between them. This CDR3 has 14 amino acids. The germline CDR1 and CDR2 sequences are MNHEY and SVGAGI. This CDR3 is CASSYYRTSTEAFF. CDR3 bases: TGTGCCAGCAGTTACTACCGGACGAGCACTGAAGCTTTCTTT.

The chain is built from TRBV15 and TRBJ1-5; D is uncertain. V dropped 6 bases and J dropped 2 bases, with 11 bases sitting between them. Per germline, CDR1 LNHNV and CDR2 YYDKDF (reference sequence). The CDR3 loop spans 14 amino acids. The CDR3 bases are TGTGCCACCAGTTTGAGGTTGGGCAATCAGCCCCAGCATTTT. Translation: CATSLRLGNQPQHF.

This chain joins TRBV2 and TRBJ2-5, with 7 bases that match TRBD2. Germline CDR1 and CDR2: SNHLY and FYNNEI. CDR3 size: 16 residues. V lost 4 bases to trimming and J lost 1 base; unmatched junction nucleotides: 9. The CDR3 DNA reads TGTGCCAGCAGTGGGAAGGTTAGCGGGTTCCAAGAGACCCAGTACTTC. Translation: CASSGKVSGFQETQYF.

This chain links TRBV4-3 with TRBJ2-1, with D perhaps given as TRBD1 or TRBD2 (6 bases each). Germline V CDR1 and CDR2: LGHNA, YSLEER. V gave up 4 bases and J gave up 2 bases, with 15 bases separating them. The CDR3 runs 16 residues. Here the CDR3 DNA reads TGCGCCAGCAGCCCGCGACTAGGGGGAACCTACAATGAGCAGTTCTTC. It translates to CASSPRLGGTYNEQFF.

In DNA form, the CDR3 reads TGTGCCACCAGCAGAGCCCGGGAGACTGACGAGCAGTACTTC. It encodes CATSRARETDEQYF. The chain carries TRBV15 and TRBJ2-7; a weak D match, TRBD2 (6 bases). The CDR3 consists of 14 residues. From germline, CDR1 is LNHNV and CDR2 YYDKDF (reference sequence). Trimming took off 1 base at V and 5 bases at J, with 12 bases between the two ends.

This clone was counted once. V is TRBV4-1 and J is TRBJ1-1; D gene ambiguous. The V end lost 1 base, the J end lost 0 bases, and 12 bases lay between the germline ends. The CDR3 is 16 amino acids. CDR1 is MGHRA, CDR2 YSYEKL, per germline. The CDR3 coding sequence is TGCGCCAGCAGCCAAGTGGGGAGGTCCTTGAACACTGAAGCTTTCTTT. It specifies CASSQVGRSLNTEAFF.

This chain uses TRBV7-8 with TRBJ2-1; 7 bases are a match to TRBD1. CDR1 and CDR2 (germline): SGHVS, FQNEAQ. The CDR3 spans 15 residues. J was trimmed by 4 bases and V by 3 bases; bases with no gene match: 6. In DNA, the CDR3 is TGTGCCAGCAGCTTGGGGACAGACCTATACAATGAGCAGTTCTTC. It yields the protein CASSLGTDLYNEQFF.

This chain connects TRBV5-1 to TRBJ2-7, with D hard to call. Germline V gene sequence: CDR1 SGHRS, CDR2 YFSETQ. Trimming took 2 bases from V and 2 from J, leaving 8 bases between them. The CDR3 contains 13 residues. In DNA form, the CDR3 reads TGCGCCAGCAGCTTTACCGGTACCTACGAGCAGTACTTC. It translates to CASSFTGTYEQYF.

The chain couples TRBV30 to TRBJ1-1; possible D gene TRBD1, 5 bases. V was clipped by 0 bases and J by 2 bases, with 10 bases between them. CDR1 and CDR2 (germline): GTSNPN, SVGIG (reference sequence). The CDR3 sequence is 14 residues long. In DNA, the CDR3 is TGTGCCTGGAGTGTATGGGGGGTAAACACTGAAGCTTTCTTT. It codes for CAWSVWGVNTEAFF. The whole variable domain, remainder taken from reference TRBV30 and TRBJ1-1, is SQTIHQWPATLVQPVGSPLSLECTVEGTSNPNLYWYRQAAGRGLQLLFYSVGIGQISSEVPQNLSASRPQDRQFILSSKKLLLSDSGFYLCAWSVWGVNTEAFFGQGTRLTVV.

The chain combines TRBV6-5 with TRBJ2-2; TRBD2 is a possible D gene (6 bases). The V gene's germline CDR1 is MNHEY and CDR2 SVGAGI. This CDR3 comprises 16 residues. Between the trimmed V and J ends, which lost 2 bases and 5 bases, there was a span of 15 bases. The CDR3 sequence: CASSYRRGAITGELFF. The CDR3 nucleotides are TGTGCCAGCAGTTACAGGAGGGGCGCGATTACCGGGGAGCTGTTTTTT.

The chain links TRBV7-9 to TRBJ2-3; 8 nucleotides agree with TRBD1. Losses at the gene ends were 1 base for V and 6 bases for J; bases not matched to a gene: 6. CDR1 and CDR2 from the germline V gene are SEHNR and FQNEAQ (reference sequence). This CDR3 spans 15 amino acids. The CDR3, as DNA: TGTGCCAGCAGCTTAGTGGAGGACAGGGCGGATACGCAGTATTTT. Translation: CASSLVEDRADTQYF.

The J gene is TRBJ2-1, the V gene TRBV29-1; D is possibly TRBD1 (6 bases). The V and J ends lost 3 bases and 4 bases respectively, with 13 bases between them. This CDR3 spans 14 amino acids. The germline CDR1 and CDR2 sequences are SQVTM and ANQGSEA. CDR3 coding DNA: TGCAGCGTTGAGGAACGGACAGCATACAATGAGCAGTTCTTC. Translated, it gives CSVEERTAYNEQFF.

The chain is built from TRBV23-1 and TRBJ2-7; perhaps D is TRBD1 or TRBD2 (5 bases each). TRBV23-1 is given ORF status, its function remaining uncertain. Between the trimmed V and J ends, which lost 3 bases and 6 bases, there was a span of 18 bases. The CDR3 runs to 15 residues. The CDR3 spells CASSHPWQRGGEQYF. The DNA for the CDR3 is TGCGCCAGCAGTCACCCATGGCAGCGTGGGGGCGAGCAGTACTTC.

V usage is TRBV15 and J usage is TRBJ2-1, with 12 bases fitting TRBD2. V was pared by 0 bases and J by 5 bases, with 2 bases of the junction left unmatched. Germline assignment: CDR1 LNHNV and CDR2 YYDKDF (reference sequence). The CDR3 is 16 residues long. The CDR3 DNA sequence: TGTGCCACCAGCAGAGAGGGACTAGCGGGCGACAATGAGCAGTTCTTC. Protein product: CATSREGLAGDNEQFF.

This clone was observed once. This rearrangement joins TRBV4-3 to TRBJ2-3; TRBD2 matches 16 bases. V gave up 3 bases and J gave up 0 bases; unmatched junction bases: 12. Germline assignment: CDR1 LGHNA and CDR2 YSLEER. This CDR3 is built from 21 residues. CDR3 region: CASSQSTGLAGGPPSTDTQYF. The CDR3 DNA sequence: TGCGCCAGCAGCCAGAGCACGGGACTAGCGGGAGGGCCTCCGAGCACAGATACGCAGTATTTT.

For the CDR3, the DNA is TGTGCCAGCAGCCCCGGGACAGGGGCCTACGAGCAGTACTTC. Amino acid sequence: CASSPGTGAYEQYF. The gene calls are TRBV14 and TRBJ2-7; 10 nucleotides match TRBD1. CDR1 is SGHDN, CDR2 FVKESK, per germline. V gave up 4 bases and J gave up 2 bases; unmatched junction bases: 2. The CDR3 totals 14 residues.

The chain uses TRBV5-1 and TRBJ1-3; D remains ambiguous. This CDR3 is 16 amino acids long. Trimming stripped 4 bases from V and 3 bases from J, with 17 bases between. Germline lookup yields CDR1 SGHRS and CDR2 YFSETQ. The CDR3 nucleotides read TGCGCCAGCAGCCCCCGGGAAATTGGGTTTGGAAACACCATATATTTT. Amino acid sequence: CASSPREIGFGNTIYF.

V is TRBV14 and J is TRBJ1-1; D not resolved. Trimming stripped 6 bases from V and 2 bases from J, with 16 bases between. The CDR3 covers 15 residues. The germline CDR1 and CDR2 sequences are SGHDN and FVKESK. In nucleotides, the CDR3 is TGTGCCAGCAGTCGTAGACACGGGGATAACACTGAAGCTTTCTTT. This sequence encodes CASSRRHGDNTEAFF. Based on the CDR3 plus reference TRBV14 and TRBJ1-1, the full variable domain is EAGVTQFPSHSVIEKGQTVTLRCDPISGHDNLYWYRRVMGKEIKFLLHFVKESKQDESGMPNNRFLAERTGGTYSTLKVQPAELEDSGVYFCASSRRHGDNTEAFFGQGTRLTVV.

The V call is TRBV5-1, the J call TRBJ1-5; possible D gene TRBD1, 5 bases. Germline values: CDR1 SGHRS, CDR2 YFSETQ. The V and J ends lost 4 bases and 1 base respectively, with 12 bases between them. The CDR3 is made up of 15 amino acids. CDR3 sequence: CASSVSGSSNQPQHF. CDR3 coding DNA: TGCGCCAGCAGCGTATCAGGGAGCAGCAATCAGCCCCAGCATTTT.

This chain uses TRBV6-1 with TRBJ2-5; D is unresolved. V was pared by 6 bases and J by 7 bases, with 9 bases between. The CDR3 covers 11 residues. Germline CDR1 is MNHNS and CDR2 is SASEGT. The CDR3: CASSPGGTQYF. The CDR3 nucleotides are TGTGCCAGCAGCCCGGGTGGGACCCAGTACTTC.

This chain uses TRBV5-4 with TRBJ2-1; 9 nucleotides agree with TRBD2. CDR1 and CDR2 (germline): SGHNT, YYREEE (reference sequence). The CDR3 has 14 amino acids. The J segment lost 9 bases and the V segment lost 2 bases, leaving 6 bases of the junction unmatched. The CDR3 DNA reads TGTGCCAGCAGCTTTAAGCGGGAGGTTGGTGAGCAGTTCTTC. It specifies CASSFKREVGEQFF. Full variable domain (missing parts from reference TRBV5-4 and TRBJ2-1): ETGVTQSPTHLIKTRGQQVTLRCSSQSGHNTVSWYQQALGQGPQFIFQYYREEENGRGNFPPRFSGLQFPNYSSELNVNALELDDSALYLCASSFKREVGEQFFGPGTRLTVL.

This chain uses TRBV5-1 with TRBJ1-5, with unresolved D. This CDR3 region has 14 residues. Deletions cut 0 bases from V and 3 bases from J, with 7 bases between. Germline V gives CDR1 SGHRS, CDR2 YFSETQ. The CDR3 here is CASSLAGPNQPQHF. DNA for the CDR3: TGCGCCAGCAGCTTGGCAGGACCCAATCAGCCCCAGCATTTT. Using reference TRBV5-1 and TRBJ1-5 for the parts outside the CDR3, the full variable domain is KAGVTQTPRYLIKTRGQQVTLSCSPISGHRSVSWYQQTPGQGLQFLFEYFSETQRNKGNFPGRFSGRQFSNSRSEMNVSTLELGDSALYLCASSLAGPNQPQHFGDGTRLSIL.

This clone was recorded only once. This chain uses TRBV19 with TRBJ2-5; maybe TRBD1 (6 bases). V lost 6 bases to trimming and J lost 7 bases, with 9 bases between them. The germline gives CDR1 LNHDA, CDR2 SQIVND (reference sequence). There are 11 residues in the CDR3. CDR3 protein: CASRQGRTQYF. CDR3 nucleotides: TGTGCCAGTAGACAGGGACGGACCCAGTACTTC.

In DNA, the CDR3 is TGCGCCAGCAGCCAATTAACAGGCTCTGGGGCCAACGTCCTGACTTTC. It is translated as CASSQLTGSGANVLTF. The chain uses TRBV4-1 and TRBJ2-6; possible D gene TRBD1, 5 bases. CDR3 length: 16 amino acids. Germline CDR1 MGHRA, CDR2 YSYEKL. The germline V and J ends were trimmed by 2 bases and 0 bases, with 8 bases remaining between them.

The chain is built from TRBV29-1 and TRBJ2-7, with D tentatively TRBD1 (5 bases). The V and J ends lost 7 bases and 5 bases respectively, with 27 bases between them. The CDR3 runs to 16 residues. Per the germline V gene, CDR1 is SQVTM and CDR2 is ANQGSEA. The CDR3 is CSEWFRVRARVDEQYF. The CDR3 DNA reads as TGCAGCGAATGGTTCAGGGTACGCGCACGGGTGGACGAGCAGTACTTC.

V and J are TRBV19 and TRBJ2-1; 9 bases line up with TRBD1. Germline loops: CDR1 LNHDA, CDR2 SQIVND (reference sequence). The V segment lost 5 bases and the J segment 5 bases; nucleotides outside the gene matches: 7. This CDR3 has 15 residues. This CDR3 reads CASSAPGQGHNEQFF. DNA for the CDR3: TGTGCCAGTAGTGCGCCGGGACAGGGTCACAATGAGCAGTTCTTC. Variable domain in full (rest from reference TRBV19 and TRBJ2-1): DGGITQSPKYLFRKEGQNVTLSCEQNLNHDAMYWYRQDPGQGLRLIYYSQIVNDFQKGDIAEGYSVSREKKESFPLTVTSAQKNPTAFYLCASSAPGQGHNEQFFGPGTRLTVL.

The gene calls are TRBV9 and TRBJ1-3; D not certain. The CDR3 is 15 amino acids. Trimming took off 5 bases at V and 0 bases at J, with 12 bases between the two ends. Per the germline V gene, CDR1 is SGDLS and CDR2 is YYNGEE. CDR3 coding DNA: TGTGCCAGCAGTGGTAGTTCCTTCTCTGGAAACACCATATATTTT. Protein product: CASSGSSFSGNTIYF.

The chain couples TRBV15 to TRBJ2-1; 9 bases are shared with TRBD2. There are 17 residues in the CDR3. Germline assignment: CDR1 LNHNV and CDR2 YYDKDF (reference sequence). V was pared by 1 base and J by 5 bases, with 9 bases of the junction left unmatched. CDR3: CATSRVRLAGLHNEQFF. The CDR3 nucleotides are TGTGCCACCAGCAGAGTTAGGCTAGCGGGACTTCACAATGAGCAGTTCTTC. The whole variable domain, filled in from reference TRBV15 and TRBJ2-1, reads DAMVIQNPRYQVTQFGKPVTLSCSQTLNHNVMYWYQQKSSQAPKLLFHYYDKDFNNEADTPDNFQSRRPNTSFCFLDIRSPGLGDTAMYLCATSRVRLAGLHNEQFFGPGTRLTVL.

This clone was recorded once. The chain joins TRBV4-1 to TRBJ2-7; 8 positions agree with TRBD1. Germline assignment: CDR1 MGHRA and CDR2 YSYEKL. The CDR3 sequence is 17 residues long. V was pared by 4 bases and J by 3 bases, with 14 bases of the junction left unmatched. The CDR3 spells CASSPGQGEGRDYEQYF. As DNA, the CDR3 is TGCGCCAGCAGCCCAGGACAGGGAGAAGGGAGAGACTACGAGCAGTACTTC.

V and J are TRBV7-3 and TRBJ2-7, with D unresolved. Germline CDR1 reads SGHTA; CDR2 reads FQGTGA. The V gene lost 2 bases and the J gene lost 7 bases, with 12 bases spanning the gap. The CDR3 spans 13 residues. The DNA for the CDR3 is TGTGCCAGCAGCTTAGGCACGTCACGGGAGCAGTACTTC. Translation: CASSLGTSREQYF. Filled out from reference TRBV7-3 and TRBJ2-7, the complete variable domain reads GAGVSQTPSNKVTEKGKYVELRCDPISGHTALYWYRQSLGQGPEFLIYFQGTGAADDSGLPNDRFFAVRPEGSVSTLKIQRTERGDSAVYLCASSLGTSREQYFGPGTRLTVT.